The sequence of this TCR beta chain was determined in a study of CD8+CD57+ T cells in acquired aplastic anemia. The wider study: The sorted CD4+ and CD8+ cells yielded an average around 3.2 ug of DNA.

Patients who underwent sequencing had shown CD8+CD57+ cell expansion by flow cytometry. Patients, without exception, had severe acquired aplastic anemia. Whole-study results and caveats: Patients and controls shared 25 to 35 CD8+ CDR3 sequences, highly expressed in patients. CD8+ Simpson's diversity did not differ significantly between patients and controls.

CDR1 SGHRS and CDR2 YFSETQ come from the germline V gene. The V gene lost 5 bases and the J gene lost 8 bases, with 17 bases spanning the gap. The CDR3 extends over 14 amino acids. The use of genomic DNA as template underpinned the TCR beta VDJ and CDR3 profiling. One entry per CDR3 protein results from TCRdb running MiXCR on the reads. The sample includes more than 150,000 distinct CDR3 sequences, roughly 50% seen only once; the top ten take about 1.8%. This clonotype was seen at least ten times. Its cognate antigen is unknown. The V call is TRBV5-1, the J call TRBJ2-1; perhaps TRBD1 as D (5 bases). Sequenced material: sorted CD4+, CD8+, or CD8+CD57+ T cells (not recorded which) from PBMCs. The sequence was collected from a human donor with aplastic anemia. DNA for the CDR3: TGCGCCAGCAGTCAAGCCATACAGGTGGATGAGCAGTTCTTC. Translated, it gives CASSQAIQVDEQFF.